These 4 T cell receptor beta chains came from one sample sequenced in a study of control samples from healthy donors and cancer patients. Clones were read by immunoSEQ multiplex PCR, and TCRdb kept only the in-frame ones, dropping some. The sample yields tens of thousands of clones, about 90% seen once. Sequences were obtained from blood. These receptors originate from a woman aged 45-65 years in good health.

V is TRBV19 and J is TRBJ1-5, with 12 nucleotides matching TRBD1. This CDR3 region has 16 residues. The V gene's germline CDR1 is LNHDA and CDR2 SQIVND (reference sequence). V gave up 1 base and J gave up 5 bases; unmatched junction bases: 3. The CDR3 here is CASSIGGTGGYQPQHF. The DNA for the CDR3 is TGTGCCAGTAGTATAGGGGGGACAGGGGGCTATCAGCCCCAGCATTTT.

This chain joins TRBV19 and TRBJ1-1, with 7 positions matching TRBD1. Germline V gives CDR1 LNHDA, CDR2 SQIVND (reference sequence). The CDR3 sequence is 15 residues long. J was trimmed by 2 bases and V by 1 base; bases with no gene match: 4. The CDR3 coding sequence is TGTGCCAGTAGTATAGGGGACAGTTACAACACTGAAGCTTTCTTT. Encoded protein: CASSIGDSYNTEAFF.

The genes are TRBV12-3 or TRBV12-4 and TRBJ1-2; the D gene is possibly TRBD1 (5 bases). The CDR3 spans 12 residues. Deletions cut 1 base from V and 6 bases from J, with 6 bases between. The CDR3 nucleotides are TGTGCCAGCAGTTTAGGAGGGGATGGCTACACCTTC. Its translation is CASSLGGDGYTF.

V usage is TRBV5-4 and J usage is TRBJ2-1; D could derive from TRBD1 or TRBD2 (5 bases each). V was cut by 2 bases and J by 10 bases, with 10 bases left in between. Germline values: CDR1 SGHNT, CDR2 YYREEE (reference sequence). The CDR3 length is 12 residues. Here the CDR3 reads CASSFGTTEQFF. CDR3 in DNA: TGTGCCAGCAGCTTCGGGACGACCGAGCAGTTCTTC.